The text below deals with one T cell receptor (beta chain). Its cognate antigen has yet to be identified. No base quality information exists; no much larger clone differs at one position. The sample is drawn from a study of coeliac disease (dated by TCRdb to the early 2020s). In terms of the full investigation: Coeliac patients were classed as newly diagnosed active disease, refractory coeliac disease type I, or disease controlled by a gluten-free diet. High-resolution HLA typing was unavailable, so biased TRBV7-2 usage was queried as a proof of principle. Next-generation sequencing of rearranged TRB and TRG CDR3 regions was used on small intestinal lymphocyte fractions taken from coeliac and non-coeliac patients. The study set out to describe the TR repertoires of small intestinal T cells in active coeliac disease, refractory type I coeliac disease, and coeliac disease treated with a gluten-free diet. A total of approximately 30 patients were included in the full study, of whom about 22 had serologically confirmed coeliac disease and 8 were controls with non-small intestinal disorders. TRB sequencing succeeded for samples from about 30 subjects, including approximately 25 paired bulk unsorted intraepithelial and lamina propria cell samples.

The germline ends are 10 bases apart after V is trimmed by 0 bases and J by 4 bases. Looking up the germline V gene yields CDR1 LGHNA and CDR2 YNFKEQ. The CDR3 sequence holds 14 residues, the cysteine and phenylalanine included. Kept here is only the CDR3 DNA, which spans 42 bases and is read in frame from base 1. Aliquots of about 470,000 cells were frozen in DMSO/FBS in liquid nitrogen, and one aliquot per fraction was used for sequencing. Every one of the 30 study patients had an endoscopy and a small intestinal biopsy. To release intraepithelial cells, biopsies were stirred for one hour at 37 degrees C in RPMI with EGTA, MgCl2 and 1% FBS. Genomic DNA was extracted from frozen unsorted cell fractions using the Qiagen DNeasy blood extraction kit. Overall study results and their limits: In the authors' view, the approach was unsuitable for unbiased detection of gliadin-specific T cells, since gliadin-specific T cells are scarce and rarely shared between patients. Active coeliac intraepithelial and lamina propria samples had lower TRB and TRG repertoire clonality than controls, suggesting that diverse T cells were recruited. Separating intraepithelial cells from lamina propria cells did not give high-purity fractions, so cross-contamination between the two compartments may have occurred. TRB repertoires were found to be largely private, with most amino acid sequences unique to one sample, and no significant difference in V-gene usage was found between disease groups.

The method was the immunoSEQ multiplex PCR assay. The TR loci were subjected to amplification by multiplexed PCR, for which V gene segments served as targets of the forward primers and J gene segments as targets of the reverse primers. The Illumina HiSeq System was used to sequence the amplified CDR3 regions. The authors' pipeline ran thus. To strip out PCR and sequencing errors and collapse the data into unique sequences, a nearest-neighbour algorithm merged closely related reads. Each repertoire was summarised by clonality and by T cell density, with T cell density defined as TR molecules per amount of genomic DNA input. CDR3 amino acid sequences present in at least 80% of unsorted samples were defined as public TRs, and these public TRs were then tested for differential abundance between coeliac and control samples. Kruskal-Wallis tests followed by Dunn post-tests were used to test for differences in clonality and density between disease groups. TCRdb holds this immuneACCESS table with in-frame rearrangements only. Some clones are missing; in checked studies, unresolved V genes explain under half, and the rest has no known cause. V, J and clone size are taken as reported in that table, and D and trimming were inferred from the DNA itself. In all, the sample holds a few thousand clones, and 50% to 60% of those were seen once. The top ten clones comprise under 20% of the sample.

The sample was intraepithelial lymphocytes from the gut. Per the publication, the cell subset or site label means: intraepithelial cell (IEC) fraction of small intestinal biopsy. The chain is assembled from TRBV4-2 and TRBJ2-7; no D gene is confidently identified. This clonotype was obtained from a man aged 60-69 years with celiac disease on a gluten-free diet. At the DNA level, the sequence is TGTGCCAGCAGCCAAGATCTGGGCAGATACGAGCAGTACTTC. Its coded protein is CASSQDLGRYEQYF.